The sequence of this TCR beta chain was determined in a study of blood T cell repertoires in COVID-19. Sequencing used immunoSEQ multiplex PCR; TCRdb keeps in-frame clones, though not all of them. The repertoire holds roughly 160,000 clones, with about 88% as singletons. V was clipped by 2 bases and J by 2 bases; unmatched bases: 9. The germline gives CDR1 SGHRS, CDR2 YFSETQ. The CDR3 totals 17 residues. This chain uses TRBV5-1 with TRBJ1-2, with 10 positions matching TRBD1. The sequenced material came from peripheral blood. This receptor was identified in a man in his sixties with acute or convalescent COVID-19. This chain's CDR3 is CASSFGDRGLRNYGYTF. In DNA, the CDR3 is TGCGCCAGCAGCTTTGGGGACAGGGGTTTGAGGAACTATGGCTACACCTTC.